This T cell receptor beta chain was identified during a study of T-cell memory formation after mild COVID-19. MiXCR was run by TCRdb on the 5' RACE reads, yielding one entry per CDR3 protein. The sample yields hundreds of thousands of distinct CDR3 sequences, about 20% seen once. CDR1 is SGDLS, CDR2 YYNGEE, per germline. The germline V and J ends were trimmed by 2 bases and 2 bases, with 13 bases remaining between them. The CDR3 consists of 15 residues. Sample: PBMCs or a T cell subset sorted from them (not recorded which). V gene TRBV9 combines with J gene TRBJ1-2; perhaps TRBD1 as D (5 bases). The clonotype originates from an adult woman who had mild COVID-19 (a few samples of this study predate the infection). Cell type and time point are not known. DNA of the CDR3: TGTGCCAGCAGCGTCGGGGCACCGGCCAACTATGGCTACACCTTC. Protein product: CASSVGAPANYGYTF.